This T cell receptor (beta chain) was captured in a study of cytomegalovirus exposure and HLA in healthy donors. Study-level results: Equally common other TCR beta chains were less clonally expanded than HLA-associated ones, a later analysis found.

A multiplex PCR was run with 60 Vbeta primers and 13 Jbeta primers. The table came from immunoSEQ multiplex PCR; TCRdb's copy has only in-frame clones and leaves some out. The sample contains 310,000 or so clones, roughly 90% of which appear only once. There are 12 residues in the CDR3. Germline loops: CDR1 SEHNR, CDR2 FQNEAQ (reference sequence). This clone was seen a single time. Its cognate antigen is unknown. An end of the junction differs from the germline gene, which may be a read error. Sample: PBMCs. The chain uses TRBV7-9 and TRBJ1-1; D might be TRBD1 (6 bases). The receptor comes from a woman under 30 in good health and CMV-seronegative. Here the CDR3 reads CSSSLVRRGAFF. The CDR3 bases are TGTTCCAGCAGCTTAGTGCGCAGGGGCGCTTTCTTT.